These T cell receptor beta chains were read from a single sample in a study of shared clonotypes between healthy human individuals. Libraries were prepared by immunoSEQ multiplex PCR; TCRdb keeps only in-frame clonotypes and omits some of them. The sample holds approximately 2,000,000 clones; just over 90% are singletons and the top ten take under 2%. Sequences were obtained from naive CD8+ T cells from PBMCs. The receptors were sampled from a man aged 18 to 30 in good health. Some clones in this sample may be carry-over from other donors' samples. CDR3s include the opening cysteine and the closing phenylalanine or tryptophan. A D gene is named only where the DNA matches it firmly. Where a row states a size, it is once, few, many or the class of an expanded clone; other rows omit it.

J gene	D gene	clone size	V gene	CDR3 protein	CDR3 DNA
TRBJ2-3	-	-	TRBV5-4	CASSFQGPLSTDTQYF	TGTGCCAGCAGCTTTCAAGGGCCCCTTAGCACAGATACGCAGTATTTT
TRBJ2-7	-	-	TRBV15	CATSHYGISYEQYF	TGTGCCACCAGCCACTATGGTATATCCTACGAGCAGTACTTC
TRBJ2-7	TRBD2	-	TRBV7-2	CASSGRLAGGTSSYEQYF	TGTGCCAGCAGCGGTCGACTAGCGGGAGGCACGAGCTCCTACGAGCAGTACTTC
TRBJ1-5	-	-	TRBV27	CASSYYSNQPQHF	TGTGCCAGCAGTTATTATAGCAATCAGCCCCAGCATTTT
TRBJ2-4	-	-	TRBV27	CASSWGPGVALAKNIQYF	TGTGCCAGCAGTTGGGGCCCAGGGGTAGCCTTAGCCAAAAACATTCAGTACTTC
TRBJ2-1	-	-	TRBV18	CASSLVNGPSNEQFF	TGTGCCAGCTCTTTAGTAAATGGGCCCTCCAATGAGCAGTTCTTC
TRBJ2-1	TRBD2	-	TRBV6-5	CASSSPGLAGTDEQFF	TGTGCCAGCAGTTCCCCGGGACTAGCGGGCACGGATGAGCAGTTCTTC
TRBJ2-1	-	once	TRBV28	CASRPLPGARTNEQFF	TGTGCCAGCAGACCACTTCCAGGGGCCCGGACGAATGAGCAGTTCTTC
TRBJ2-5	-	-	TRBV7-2	CASSARGVAETQYF	TGTGCCAGCAGCGCCAGGGGAGTAGCAGAGACCCAGTACTTC
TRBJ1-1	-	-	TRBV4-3	CASSQGSEMNTEAFF	TGCGCCAGCAGCCAGGGGTCAGAGATGAACACTGAAGCTTTCTTT
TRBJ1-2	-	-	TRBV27	CASSGTYKGPPNYGYTF	TGTGCCAGCAGCGGGACATATAAAGGACCCCCTAACTATGGCTACACCTTC
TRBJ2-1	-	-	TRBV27	CASSVTGISGNEQFF	TGTGCCAGCAGTGTCACTGGGATCAGCGGTAATGAGCAGTTCTTC
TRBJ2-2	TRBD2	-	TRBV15	CATSKREGSTGELFF	TGTGCCACCTCTAAGCGGGAGGGGAGCACCGGGGAGCTGTTTTTT
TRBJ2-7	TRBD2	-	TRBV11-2	CASSGGLAGTYEQYF	TGTGCCAGCAGCGGGGGACTAGCGGGGACCTACGAGCAGTACTTC
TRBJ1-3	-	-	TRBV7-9	CASSSPQGRGNTIYF	TGTGCCAGCAGCTCCCCGCAGGGTCGAGGAAACACCATATATTTT
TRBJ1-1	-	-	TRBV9	CASSPARANTEAFF	TGTGCCAGCAGCCCCGCCCGGGCGAACACTGAAGCTTTCTTT